Sequencing of this TCR beta chain was carried out in a study of blood T cell repertoires in COVID-19. Study summary: T cells, B-cell-depleted T cells, or PBMCs supplied cDNA or gDNA.

This clone was detected only once. This CDR3 has 13 amino acids. The germline CDR1 and CDR2 sequences are SNHLY and FYNNEI. Trimming removed 7 bases at V and 2 bases at J, with 11 bases between. Per the study methods: Amplified reference gene primers provided the basis for estimating nucleated cell counts. This table comes from immunoSEQ multiplex PCR, and its TCRdb copy is limited to in-frame clones, with some not included. That table supplies the V and J calls and clone size; D and trimming were determined from the DNA. The sample has approximately 250,000 clones, roughly nine tenths seen once. The sequencing sample was made of peripheral blood. The chain combines TRBV2 with TRBJ2-5; D is ambiguous. The sequence was collected from a woman aged 60-75 years who had recovered from COVID-19. CDR3 DNA sequence: TGTGCCAGCACCAGGATTTCACAAGAGACCCAGTACTTC. It specifies CASTRISQETQYF. Using reference TRBV2 and TRBJ2-5 for the parts outside the CDR3, the full variable domain is EPEVTQTPSHQVTQMGQEVILRCVPISNHLYFYWYRQILGQKVEFLVSFYNNEISEKSEIFDDQFSVERPDGSNFTLKIRSTKLEDSAMYFCASTRISQETQYFGPGTRLLVL.